The 9 T cell receptor beta chains in this list originate from one sample, sequenced in a study of blood T cell repertoires in COVID-19. Produced via immunoSEQ multiplex PCR; TCRdb's table is partial and in-frame only. The sample includes over 70,000 clones, approximately 85% of them seen just once. Sequencing was carried out using peripheral blood. These TCRs come from a man in his sixties with COVID-19, enrolled during active disease.

The rearrangement uses TRBV5-6 and TRBJ2-5, with D unresolved. The ends were cut back, 0 bases at V and 4 bases at J, with 4 bases in the middle. Germline V gene lookup returns CDR1 SGHDT and CDR2 YYEEEE. This CDR3 has 12 amino acids. The CDR3 DNA is TGTGCCAGCAGCTTGGCGGTAGAGACCCAGTACTTC. This translates into CASSLAVETQYF.

The rearrangement uses TRBV6-5 and TRBJ2-7, with 9 bases fitting TRBD2. This CDR3 region has 16 residues. J gave up 2 bases and V 2 bases, and 7 bases lay outside the gene matches. Germline-derived CDR1 and CDR2 are MNHEY and SVGAGI. For the CDR3, the DNA is TGTGCCAGCAGTTACGGACCAGCGGGAGGCGCCTACGAGCAGTACTTC. Translating gives CASSYGPAGGAYEQYF.

V gene TRBV7-3 combines with J gene TRBJ1-5, with D unclear. The CDR3 spans 13 residues. In germline, CDR1 is SGHTA, CDR2 FQGTGA. Deletions cut 2 bases from V and 6 bases from J, with 8 bases between. The CDR3 sequence is CASSLGPLQPQHF. The CDR3 nucleotides are TGTGCCAGCAGCTTAGGGCCCCTTCAGCCCCAGCATTTT.

The genes are TRBV30 and TRBJ2-3; 10 bases are shared with TRBD2. Germline CDR1 GTSNPN, CDR2 SVGIG (reference sequence). V shed 3 bases and J 5 bases; nucleotides not matched to a gene: 8. The CDR3 length is 15 residues. The CDR3 here is CAWSVGGLAEDTQYF. CDR3 in DNA: TGTGCCTGGAGCGTTGGCGGACTAGCGGAAGATACGCAGTATTTT.

V and J are TRBV19 and TRBJ1-5, with D maybe TRBD1 (5 bases). This CDR3 comprises 15 residues. V gave up 2 bases and J gave up 6 bases, with 14 bases separating them. Per germline, CDR1 LNHDA and CDR2 SQIVND (reference sequence). This chain's CDR3 is CASSISGGSGQPQHF. DNA for the CDR3: TGTGCCAGTAGTATATCGGGGGGATCTGGTCAGCCCCAGCATTTT.

This sequence joins TRBV7-9 and TRBJ1-4; a possible D gene is TRBD1 (5 bases). The CDR3 has 14 amino acids. Trimming stripped 5 bases from V and 7 bases from J, with 14 bases between. The germline V gene has CDR1 SEHNR and CDR2 FQNEAQ (reference sequence). CDR3 protein: CASSPGGGSEKLFF. In DNA, the CDR3 is TGTGCCAGCAGCCCGGGGGGAGGGAGTGAAAAACTGTTTTTT.

The J gene is TRBJ1-5, the V gene TRBV30; D remains unclear. Per germline, CDR1 GTSNPN and CDR2 SVGIG (reference sequence). With 1 base removed from V and 6 bases from J, the gap between germline ends came to 10 bases. This CDR3 contains 13 residues. CDR3: CAWSAGAGQPQHF. In DNA form, the CDR3 reads TGTGCCTGGAGTGCCGGTGCGGGTCAGCCCCAGCATTTT.

This clone has just one count. The chain joins TRBV2 to TRBJ1-4; maybe TRBD1 (5 bases). The CDR3 is 15 amino acids. V dropped 5 bases and J dropped 4 bases, with 14 bases sitting between them. CDR1 and CDR2 from the germline V gene are SNHLY and FYNNEI. This CDR3 is CASSSSGHRNEKLFF. The CDR3 DNA sequence: TGTGCCAGCAGTTCCTCCGGACACCGTAATGAAAAACTGTTTTTT.

Points on this clone: At the DNA level, this CDR3 is encoded by other sequences in the same sample as well. The V gene is TRBV25-1, the J gene TRBJ1-2, with D possibly matching TRBD1 (5 bases). The CDR3 consists of 11 residues. The germline V gene encodes CDR1 MGHDK and CDR2 SYGVNS. V was clipped by 4 bases and J by 6 bases, with 6 bases between them. The CDR3 DNA reads TGTGCCAGCAGTGCAGGGCATGGCTACACCTTC. Protein: CASSAGHGYTF.